This entry lists 5 T cell receptor beta chains sequenced from one sample in a study of cytomegalovirus exposure and HLA in healthy donors. PCR amplification relied on 60 Vbeta primers (plus 13 Jbeta primers). Profiling relied on immunoSEQ multiplex PCR, and the TCRdb table lists in-frame clones only, not all of them. The sample consists of 100,000 to 120,000 clones, 75% of them appearing once. Input material: PBMCs. The receptors were sampled from a man aged 35 to 55 in good health and CMV-seronegative.

The rearrangement uses TRBV30 and TRBJ2-5; D is uncertain. Germline CDR1 and CDR2: GTSNPN and SVGIG (reference sequence). The V end was cut by 4 bases, the J end by 7 bases, with 13 bases between. The CDR3 is made up of 12 amino acids. The CDR3 coding sequence is TGTGCCTGGATGTCCTCTCGCGGGACCCAGTACTTC. Translating gives CAWMSSRGTQYF.

The chain couples TRBV2 to TRBJ1-5; D call uncertain. V lost 5 bases and J 7 bases, leaving 18 bases between the germline ends. The germline gives CDR1 SNHLY, CDR2 FYNNEI. The length of the CDR3 is 15 residues. Here the CDR3 reads CASSLGAGLVQPQHF. The CDR3 DNA is TGTGCCAGCAGTTTAGGCGCGGGCCTGGTGCAGCCCCAGCATTTT.

This chain joins TRBV4-3 and TRBJ1-5; TRBD1 agrees at 8 bases. Germline assignment: CDR1 LGHNA and CDR2 YSLEER. CDR3 length: 17 residues. The junction had 10 bases not matched to a gene; V was cut back by 2 bases and J by 4 bases. Here the CDR3 DNA reads TGCGCCAGCAGCCAAAGTTCCCTCGACAGGGGAAATCAGCCCCAGCATTTT. This translates into CASSQSSLDRGNQPQHF.

The chain is built from TRBV7-2 and TRBJ2-3; 7 bases line up with TRBD1. CDR3 length: 16 residues. V lost 0 bases, J lost 4 bases, and 7 bases stayed unmatched. CDR1 is SGHTA, CDR2 FQGNSA, per germline. CDR3 sequence reads: CASSLAKGAKADTQYF. CDR3 nucleotide sequence: TGTGCCAGCAGCTTAGCAAAGGGGGCAAAGGCAGATACGCAGTATTTT.

This clone appeared a few times. This chain connects TRBV9 to TRBJ1-1, with D possibly matching TRBD1 (5 bases). The CDR3 contains 15 residues. The germline V and J ends were trimmed by 1 base and 1 base, with 11 bases remaining between them. Per the germline V gene, CDR1 is SGDLS and CDR2 is YYNGEE. The CDR3 DNA follows: TGTGCCAGCAGCGTAAACGTCAGGGCGAACACTGAAGCTTTCTTT. It yields the protein CASSVNVRANTEAFF.